Each of the 18 T cell receptor beta chains below was sequenced from the same sample in a study of T-cell reconstitution after alpha-beta-depleted transplantation in children. This sample's TCRbeta library carried unique molecular identifier barcodes. TCRdb reprocessed the PCR reads with MiXCR, giving one entry per CDR3 protein. The sample lists around 490,000 distinct CDR3 sequences, approximately 10% occurring once. The sample here was PBMCs, mostly from graft donor cells, taken 180 days after TCRalphabeta/CD19-depleted stem cell transplant. These receptors were taken from a female patient aged 2-15 years who had a stem cell transplant for aplastic anemia, so the T cells may come from the graft donor.

The rearrangement links TRBV5-1 to TRBJ1-1, with 7 nucleotides matching TRBD1. CDR1 is SGHRS and CDR2 is YFSETQ in the germline V gene. The CDR3 consists of 14 residues. The trim removed 3 bases at V and 4 bases at J, leaving 6 bases unmatched. The DNA for the CDR3 is TGCGCCAGCAGCTACGGACAGGTTGGCACTGAAGCTTTCTTT. Protein: CASSYGQVGTEAFF.

The CDR3 protein is CASSPSRGYIQYF. The CDR3 bases are TGTGCCAGCAGCCCCTCCCGCGGGTACATTCAGTACTTC. V is TRBV7-2 and J is TRBJ2-4, with D possibly TRBD2 on 5 matching bases. This CDR3 region has 13 residues. The ends were cut back, 5 bases at V and 8 bases at J, with 13 bases in the middle. Germline-derived CDR1 and CDR2 are SGHTA and FQGNSA.

The gene calls are TRBV24-1 and TRBJ2-6; no clear D. This CDR3 spans 18 amino acids. The V end lost 3 bases, the J end lost 0 bases, and 14 bases lay between the germline ends. Germline V gene data show CDR1 as KGHDR and CDR2 as SFDVKD. The CDR3 here is CATSDPGRTDSGANVLTF. The CDR3 region has the DNA TGTGCCACCAGTGATCCCGGACGCACGGACTCTGGGGCCAACGTCCTGACTTTC.

This chain joins TRBV28 and TRBJ1-2; D is uncertain. V was cut by 2 bases and J by 8 bases, with 15 bases left in between. Germline loops: CDR1 MDHEN, CDR2 SYDVKM. CDR3 length equals 14 residues. The CDR3 DNA sequence: TGTGCCAGCAGTTTACCGGTAGAAACACGCGGCTACACCTTC. Translated: CASSLPVETRGYTF.

This clonotype was seen ten or more times. V is TRBV29-1 and J is TRBJ2-7, with D hard to call. CDR1 is SQVTM and CDR2 is ANQGSEA in the germline V gene. Trimming removed 7 bases at V and 3 bases at J, with 16 bases between. CDR3 length: 13 amino acids. Here the CDR3 DNA reads TGCAGCGCCGGAGACGTGGGCGGCTACGAGCAGTACTTC. It codes for CSAGDVGGYEQYF.

This clonotype was picked up a small number of times. This chain connects TRBV6-1 to TRBJ1-1; D is undetermined. The ends were cut back, 4 bases at V and 0 bases at J, with 6 bases in the middle. CDR3 length equals 13 residues. Germline V gene lookup returns CDR1 MNHNS and CDR2 SASEGT. CDR3 sequence reads: CASSVKMNTEAFF. The CDR3 nucleotides read TGTGCCAGCAGTGTTAAGATGAACACTGAAGCTTTCTTT.

The rearrangement uses TRBV6-2 or TRBV6-3 and TRBJ2-7; D remains ambiguous. With 2 bases removed from V and 4 bases from J, the gap between germline ends came to 12 bases. Germline CDR1 and CDR2: MNHEY and SVGEGT. The CDR3 totals 14 residues. CDR3 in amino acids: CASSYGSETYEQYF. CDR3 sequence (DNA): TGTGCCAGCAGTTACGGGTCCGAAACGTACGAGCAGTACTTC.

The V and J genes are TRBV7-8 and TRBJ2-3; no definite D call. The germline V gene has CDR1 SGHVS and CDR2 FQNEAQ. V lost 5 bases, J lost 2 bases, and 11 bases lay in between. The CDR3 is 14 amino acids. The CDR3 sequence: CASSPILYTDTQYF. The CDR3 DNA sequence: TGTGCCAGCAGCCCCATCCTCTACACAGATACGCAGTATTTT.

In its sample, this clonotype was seen a few times. This sequence joins TRBV20-1 and TRBJ2-2; 15 bases are shared with TRBD2. CDR1 DFQATT and CDR2 SNEGSKA come from the germline V gene (reference sequence). The length of the CDR3 is 18 residues. The V and J ends lost 5 bases and 5 bases, in that order; junction bases with no gene match: 12. This chain's CDR3 is CSASTDLGTSGRTGELFF. CDR3 DNA: TGCAGTGCTTCTACCGACCTAGGGACTAGCGGGAGGACCGGGGAGCTGTTTTTT.

The chain couples TRBV12-3 or TRBV12-4 to TRBJ2-3; weak D call: TRBD2 (5 bases). CDR3 size: 16 residues. Trimming removed 0 bases at V and 2 bases at J, with 12 bases between. The CDR3 is CASSLAGMDSTDTQYF. For the CDR3, the DNA is TGTGCCAGCAGTTTAGCCGGGATGGATTCCACAGATACGCAGTATTTT.

The chain carries TRBV7-2 and TRBJ1-4; the D is unclear. V dropped 1 base and J dropped 3 bases, with 6 bases sitting between them. The CDR3 runs to 14 residues. Germline V gene lookup returns CDR1 SGHTA and CDR2 FQGNSA. The CDR3 sequence: CASSLVGSNEKLFF. The CDR3 DNA sequence: TGTGCCAGCAGCTTAGTTGGTTCTAATGAAAAACTGTTTTTT.

The V call is TRBV28, the J call TRBJ2-3; maybe TRBD2 (6 bases). V was clipped by 3 bases and J by 4 bases, with 8 bases between them. The CDR3 covers 13 residues. Germline CDR1 and CDR2: MDHEN and SYDVKM. DNA of the CDR3: TGTGCCAGCAGTTTGCGGGAACCAGATACGCAGTATTTT. Translating it yields CASSLREPDTQYF.

This clonotype occurred many times. The chain uses TRBV6-5 and TRBJ2-1; 9 nucleotides agree with TRBD1. Germline CDR1 reads MNHEY; CDR2 reads SVGAGI. Trimming removed 2 bases from V and 9 bases from J; junction bases left unmatched: 5. This CDR3 is built from 14 residues. The CDR3 DNA follows: TGTGCCAGCAGTTACGGGGGGACAGGGAGTGAGCAGTTCTTC. It codes for CASSYGGTGSEQFF.

This clonotype was detected only a few times. This sequence joins TRBV20-1 and TRBJ2-7, with TRBD2 matching over 9 bases. Unmatched junction bases numbered 15, after V lost 0 bases and J lost 3 bases. Germline V lookup: CDR1 DFQATT, CDR2 SNEGSKA (reference sequence). The CDR3 runs 18 residues. CDR3 DNA sequence: TGCAGTGCTAGAGACCCTCGACACCCAGCGGGAGGACTCTACGAGCAGTACTTC. Translating gives CSARDPRHPAGGLYEQYF.

This chain uses TRBV4-3 with TRBJ1-4, with D perhaps matching TRBD1 (5 bases). This CDR3 is built from 16 residues. V was cut by 0 bases and J by 7 bases, with 15 bases left in between. In germline, CDR1 is LGHNA, CDR2 YSLEER. The CDR3 sequence is CASSQDRGAVLEKLFF. CDR3 sequence (DNA): TGCGCCAGCAGCCAAGATCGGGGCGCGGTGCTTGAAAAACTGTTTTTT.

Points on this clonotype: Its ends do not fully match the called genes, so a read error is possible. This rearrangement joins TRBV29-1 to TRBJ2-4, with 7 bases lining up with TRBD2. The CDR3 is made up of 12 amino acids. Germline V gives CDR1 SQVTM, CDR2 ANQGSEA. CDR3 nucleotide sequence: TGCAGCGCGGGGGGAACCAAAAACATGCAGTACTTC. It codes for CSAGGTKNMQYF.

This clonotype was detected many times. This chain connects TRBV7-2 to TRBJ2-1; D possibly matches TRBD1 or TRBD2 (5 bases each). The CDR3 has 16 amino acids. Trimming took off 1 base at V and 2 bases at J, with 12 bases between the two ends. CDR1 and CDR2 from the germline V gene are SGHTA and FQGNSA. The CDR3 loop is CASSLGSGGAYNEQFF. The CDR3 nucleotides are TGTGCCAGCAGCTTAGGGTCTGGGGGAGCCTACAATGAGCAGTTCTTC.

The chain uses TRBV28 and TRBJ2-7, with 9 bases matching TRBD1. Germline CDR1 MDHEN, CDR2 SYDVKM. The V gene end was trimmed by 7 bases and the J gene end by 1 base; junction bases not matched to a gene: 5. The CDR3 sequence is 14 residues long. The CDR3 reads CASTGQGSSYEQYV. In nucleotides, the CDR3 is TGTGCCAGCACCGGACAGGGGTCTTCCTACGAGCAGTACGTC.